Below are 8 T cell receptor beta chains sequenced from a single sample in a study of blood T cell repertoires in COVID-19. Produced via immunoSEQ multiplex PCR; TCRdb's table is partial and in-frame only. Of about 99,000 clones listed, approximately 86% are singletons. Specimen: peripheral blood. All receptors derive from a woman in her sixties in a cohort sampled during active or convalescent COVID-19.

J is TRBJ2-7 and V is TRBV13, with 7 nucleotides matching TRBD1. The CDR3 has 14 residues. The V segment lost 3 bases and the J segment 3 bases; nucleotides outside the gene matches: 5. Per germline, CDR1 PRHDT and CDR2 FYEKMQ (reference sequence). CDR3 sequence: CASSFGRGRYEQYF. The CDR3 nucleotides read TGTGCCAGCAGCTTCGGAAGGGGGCGCTACGAGCAGTACTTC.

V usage is TRBV6-4 and J usage is TRBJ1-6, with a possible D match to TRBD1 (5 bases). The germline V gene has CDR1 MRHNA and CDR2 SNTAGT. Trimming removed 10 bases at V and 7 bases at J, with 11 bases between. The CDR3 is 12 residues long. CDR3 nucleotide sequence: TGTGCCACCGGACGGGGGAATTCACCCCTCCACTTT. Translation: CATGRGNSPLHF.

This chain uses TRBV23-1 with TRBJ1-4, with 7 bases fitting TRBD1. TRBV23-1 is an ORF; its function is uncertain. With V trimmed by 4 bases and J by 6 bases, 14 bases remained unmatched. The CDR3 covers 17 residues. The CDR3 coding sequence is TGCGCCAGCAGTCGACCCCCGGGACAGACCTTTGATGAAAAACTGTTTTTT. This translates into CASSRPPGQTFDEKLFF.

The gene calls are TRBV30 and TRBJ1-1; weak D call: TRBD1 (6 bases). Trimming took 3 bases from V and 4 from J, leaving 9 bases between them. There are 12 residues in the CDR3. Germline CDR1 and CDR2: GTSNPN and SVGIG (reference sequence). The DNA for the CDR3 is TGTGCCTGGAGACAGGGAAGCACTGAAGCTTTCTTT. It is translated as CAWRQGSTEAFF.

In DNA, the CDR3 is TGTGCCAGCTCGGAGTCAAGGAGCTCCTACGAGCAGTACTTC. Its translation is CASSESRSSYEQYF. The chain carries TRBV18 and TRBJ2-7; D not resolved. Germline CDR1 reads KGHSH; CDR2 reads LQKENI. V lost 6 bases and J lost 0, with 12 bases in between. This CDR3 region has 14 residues.

V gene TRBV3-1 (or the pseudogene TRBV3-2) combines with J gene TRBJ2-2; 7 bases match TRBD2. The germline V gene has CDR1 LGHDT and CDR2 YNNKEL (reference sequence). J gave up 4 bases and V 4 bases, and 12 bases lay outside the gene matches. The CDR3 is made up of 17 amino acids. As DNA, the CDR3 is TGTGCCAGCAGCCTCCCTGGGGGAGCGGGGACCACCGGGGAGCTGTTTTTT. This encodes CASSLPGGAGTTGELFF.

This clone has more than one count but fewer than ten. The chain has TRBV7-9 and TRBJ2-5; 8 positions agree with TRBD2. CDR1 is SEHNR, CDR2 FQNEAQ, per germline (reference sequence). V shed 5 bases, J shed 5 bases, and the junction held 13 bases outside the gene matches. This CDR3 has 16 amino acids. The CDR3 is CASSKQSGGRGETQYF. CDR3 coding DNA: TGTGCCAGCAGCAAACAAAGCGGGGGTCGCGGCGAGACCCAGTACTTC.

This chain uses TRBV27 with TRBJ2-1, with 12 bases matching TRBD1. With V trimmed by 5 bases and J by 8 bases, 10 bases remained unmatched. This CDR3 contains 16 residues. Looked up from germline, CDR1 is MNHEY and CDR2 is SMNVEV (reference sequence). As DNA, the CDR3 is TGTGCCAGCAGTCAACTGCAGGGACAGGGGGCTGATGAGCAGTTCTTC. Its translation is CASSQLQGQGADEQFF.